Listed below are T cell receptor beta chains from one sample, sequenced in a study of T cell repertoires in cytomegalovirus infection. TCRdb reprocessed the reads with MiXCR, giving one entry per CDR3 protein. Here the sample spans 300,000 or so distinct CDR3 sequences, 25% being singletons. The source material was PBMCs. Receptors originate from a human donor in good health (CMV status not recorded). Some clones in this sample may be carry-over from other donors' samples. Each CDR3 is given with its conserved first and last residue. The order of the fields is J gene, clone size, V gene, D gene, CDR3 DNA, CDR3 protein. The D gene is left open where the match is weak. Clone sizes are given selectively: once, few, many, or a class where the clone is expanded.

J gene: TRBJ1-2; clone size: few; V gene: TRBV9; D gene: TRBD1; CDR3 DNA: TGTGCCAGCAGAACAGGGGGCGCAGACTATGGCTACACCTTC; CDR3 protein: CASRTGGADYGYTF
J gene: TRBJ2-2; clone size: NA; V gene: TRBV9; D gene: TRBD1; CDR3 DNA: TGTGCCAGCAGCCAAGGGGGCACGAACACCGGGGAGCTGTTTTTT; CDR3 protein: CASSQGGTNTGELFF
J gene: TRBJ1-1; clone size: NA; V gene: TRBV20-1; D gene: NA; CDR3 DNA: TGCAGTGCTAGAGATGCCCGCAGACTTGGAGCTTTCTTT; CDR3 protein: CSARDARRLGAFF
J gene: TRBJ1-3; clone size: NA; V gene: TRBV5-1; D gene: NA; CDR3 DNA: TGCGCCAGCAGCTTGGATGGGTCCTTTGGAAACACCATATATTTT; CDR3 protein: CASSLDGSFGNTIYF
J gene: TRBJ1-5; clone size: many; V gene: TRBV11-2; D gene: NA; CDR3 DNA: TGTGCCAGCAGCTTAGGTCGGGGAGGGGGCAATCAGCCCCAGCATTTT; CDR3 protein: CASSLGRGGGNQPQHF
J gene: TRBJ2-7; clone size: many; V gene: TRBV28; D gene: NA; CDR3 DNA: TGTGCCAGCAGTGCCCCCGGGACGAAGACCTACGAGCAGTACTTC; CDR3 protein: CASSAPGTKTYEQYF
J gene: TRBJ2-1; clone size: many; V gene: TRBV7-2; D gene: NA; CDR3 DNA: TGTGCCAGCAGCTTAGGTCGGCCCTACAATGAGCAGTTCTTC; CDR3 protein: CASSLGRPYNEQFF
J gene: TRBJ2-3; clone size: NA; V gene: TRBV5-4; D gene: TRBD2; CDR3 DNA: TGTGCCAGCAGCTTTCTAGCGGGGGACTCAGATACGCAGTATTTT; CDR3 protein: CASSFLAGDSDTQYF
J gene: TRBJ2-1; clone size: once; V gene: TRBV27; D gene: NA; CDR3 DNA: TGTGCCAGCAGTTTATCGCCTGGACCCTTCCCGCAGTTCTTC; CDR3 protein: CASSLSPGPFPQFF
J gene: TRBJ2-3; clone size: NA; V gene: TRBV29-1; D gene: TRBD1; CDR3 DNA: TGCAGCGTTTCCCGGGGGACAGGGACAGATACGCAGTATTTT; CDR3 protein: CSVSRGTGTDTQYF
J gene: TRBJ2-7; clone size: few; V gene: TRBV6-6; D gene: TRBD1; CDR3 DNA: TGTGCCAGCAGTCAACAGGGGTCTCACTACGAGCAGTACTTC; CDR3 protein: CASSQQGSHYEQYF
J gene: TRBJ2-1; clone size: NA; V gene: TRBV11-2; D gene: TRBD2; CDR3 DNA: TGTGCCAGCAGCCGAACGGGACTAGCGGGAGACCGTCGCTCCTACAATGAGCAGTTCTTC; CDR3 protein: CASSRTGLAGDRRSYNEQFF
J gene: TRBJ2-2; clone size: few; V gene: TRBV5-4; D gene: TRBD2; CDR3 DNA: TGTGCCAGCAAAGTCCCTGGGGGGGTCACCGGGGAGCTGTTTTTT; CDR3 protein: CASKVPGGVTGELFF
J gene: TRBJ1-1; clone size: few; V gene: TRBV19; D gene: NA; CDR3 DNA: TGTGCCAGTAGTATAGAGGGTATCACTGAAGCTTTCTTT; CDR3 protein: CASSIEGITEAFF
J gene: TRBJ2-3; clone size: NA; V gene: TRBV29-1; D gene: TRBD1; CDR3 DNA: TGCAGCGTTAGGGACAGGGTCGTGGATACGCAGTATTTT; CDR3 protein: CSVRDRVVDTQYF
J gene: TRBJ2-1; clone size: few; V gene: TRBV28; D gene: NA; CDR3 DNA: TGTGCCAGCAGTCCACTCGGTGGGGGTTACAATGAGCAGTTCTTC; CDR3 protein: CASSPLGGGYNEQFF
J gene: TRBJ1-1; clone size: NA; V gene: TRBV6-8; D gene: NA; CDR3 DNA: TGTGCCAGCAGCGAGACAATTGGGGGTGAAGCTTTCTTT; CDR3 protein: CASSETIGGEAFF
J gene: TRBJ2-1; clone size: NA; V gene: TRBV18; D gene: TRBD1; CDR3 DNA: TGTGCCAGCTCACCCGGACAGGACATCTACAATGAGCAGTTCTTC; CDR3 protein: CASSPGQDIYNEQFF
J gene: TRBJ1-1; clone size: NA; V gene: TRBV4-1; D gene: NA; CDR3 DNA: TGCGCCAGCAGCCCAGGACCTTTGAACACTGAAGCTTTCTTT; CDR3 protein: CASSPGPLNTEAFF
J gene: TRBJ1-1; clone size: few; V gene: TRBV6-1; D gene: NA; CDR3 DNA: TGTGCCAGCAACGAACCGCTGGGCACTGAAGCTTTCTTT; CDR3 protein: CASNEPLGTEAFF
J gene: TRBJ1-1; clone size: many; V gene: TRBV7-2; D gene: TRBD1; CDR3 DNA: TGTGCCAGCAGCATACAGGGGGGTGAAACTGAAGCTTTCTTT; CDR3 protein: CASSIQGGETEAFF
J gene: TRBJ1-4; clone size: NA; V gene: TRBV5-5; D gene: NA; CDR3 DNA: TGTGCCAGCCGCTTGGTGAAGAATGAAAAACTGTTTTTT; CDR3 protein: CASRLVKNEKLFF
J gene: TRBJ1-1; clone size: NA; V gene: TRBV14; D gene: NA; CDR3 DNA: TGTGCCAGCAGCCAAAAAATAAAGAACACTGAAGCTATCTTT; CDR3 protein: CASSQKIKNTEAIF
J gene: TRBJ2-1; clone size: NA; V gene: TRBV20-1; D gene: TRBD2; CDR3 DNA: TGCAGTGCTAGAGAACCGCAGCGGGAGATCTCGGGTGAGCAGTTCTTC; CDR3 protein: CSAREPQREISGEQFF
J gene: TRBJ1-2; clone size: few; V gene: TRBV6-6; D gene: NA; CDR3 DNA: NA; CDR3 protein: CASILDRGRYGYTF
J gene: TRBJ2-7; clone size: many; V gene: TRBV7-2; D gene: NA; CDR3 DNA: TGTGCCAGCAGCTTCCTCTCTCAGGGGCCCCCCTACGAGCAGTACTTC; CDR3 protein: CASSFLSQGPPYEQYF
J gene: TRBJ2-7; clone size: NA; V gene: TRBV6-2/TRBV6-3; D gene: NA; CDR3 DNA: TGTGCCAGCACCCAATCCCCCAGGGGCACGGCAACCTACGAGCAGTACTTC; CDR3 protein: CASTQSPRGTATYEQYF
J gene: TRBJ2-7; clone size: many; V gene: TRBV7-2; D gene: TRBD2; CDR3 DNA: TGTGCCAGCAGCTTTCAGCTCGGGACTAGGTACGAGCAGTACTTC; CDR3 protein: CASSFQLGTRYEQYF
J gene: TRBJ1-6; clone size: few; V gene: TRBV7-3; D gene: NA; CDR3 DNA: TGTGCCAGCAGCCCCCGTGGAGGGGGGAATTCACCCCTCCACTTT; CDR3 protein: CASSPRGGGNSPLHF
J gene: TRBJ1-2; clone size: NA; V gene: TRBV5-1; D gene: NA; CDR3 DNA: TGCGCCAGCAGATCCGACAACCTCTATGGCTACACCTTC; CDR3 protein: CASRSDNLYGYTF